This record looks at one T cell receptor (beta chain) sequence and its context. This record belongs to a study of OX40 agonist ivuxolimab in advanced cancers. V lost 0 bases, J lost 5 bases, and 13 bases lay in between. This CDR3 comprises 14 residues. Germline CDR1 GTSNPN, CDR2 SVGIG (reference sequence). Sequencing used immunoSEQ multiplex PCR; TCRdb keeps in-frame clones, though not all of them. Among some 41,000 clones listed, more than 70% were seen once. This chain links TRBV30 with TRBJ2-5; D not resolved. The specimen comprised CD4+ or CD8+ T cells sorted from blood, sampled in a trial of the OX40 agonist ivuxolimab. The receptor was isolated from an adult with an advanced solid tumor such as melanoma, head and neck, liver or kidney cancer. CDR3 protein: CAWSVTVFGETQYF. DNA of the CDR3: TGTGCCTGGAGTGTGACTGTATTCGGGGAGACCCAGTACTTC.